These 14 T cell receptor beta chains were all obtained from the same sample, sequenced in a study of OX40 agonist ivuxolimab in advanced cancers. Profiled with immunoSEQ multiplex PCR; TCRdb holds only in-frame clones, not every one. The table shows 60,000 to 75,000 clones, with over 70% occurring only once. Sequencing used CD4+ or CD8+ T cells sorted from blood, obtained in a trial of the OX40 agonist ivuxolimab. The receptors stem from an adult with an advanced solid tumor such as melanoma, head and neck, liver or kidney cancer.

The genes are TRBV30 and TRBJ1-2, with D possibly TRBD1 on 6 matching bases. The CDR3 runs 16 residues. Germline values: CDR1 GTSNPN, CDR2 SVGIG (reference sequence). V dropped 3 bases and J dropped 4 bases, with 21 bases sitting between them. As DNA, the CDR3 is TGTGCCTGGAGCGGGGGGACACCGTGGCTAGGCTATGGCTACACCTTC. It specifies CAWSGGTPWLGYGYTF. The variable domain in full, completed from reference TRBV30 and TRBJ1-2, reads SQTIHQWPATLVQPVGSPLSLECTVEGTSNPNLYWYRQAAGRGLQLLFYSVGIGQISSEVPQNLSASRPQDRQFILSSKKLLLSDSGFYLCAWSGGTPWLGYGYTFGSGTRLTVV.

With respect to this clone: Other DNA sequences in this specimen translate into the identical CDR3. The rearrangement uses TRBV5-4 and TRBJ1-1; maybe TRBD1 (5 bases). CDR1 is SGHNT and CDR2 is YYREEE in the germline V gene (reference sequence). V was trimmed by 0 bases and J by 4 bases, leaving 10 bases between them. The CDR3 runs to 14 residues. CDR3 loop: CASSLEGRGTEAFF. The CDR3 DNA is TGTGCCAGCAGCTTGGAGGGGCGCGGCACTGAAGCTTTCTTT.

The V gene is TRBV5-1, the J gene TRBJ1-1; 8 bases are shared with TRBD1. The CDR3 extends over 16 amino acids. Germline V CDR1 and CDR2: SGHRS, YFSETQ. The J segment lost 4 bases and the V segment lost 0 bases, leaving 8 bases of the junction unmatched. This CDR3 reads CASSLAGPGGSTEAFF. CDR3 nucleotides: TGCGCCAGCAGCTTGGCCGGGCCAGGGGGCAGCACTGAAGCTTTCTTT.

CDR3 in amino acids: CASSLGGPSQPQHF. In DNA, the CDR3 is TGTGCCAGCAGTTTAGGTGGTCCGTCCCAGCCCCAGCATTTT. The chain joins TRBV28 to TRBJ1-5; D remains unclear. CDR1 is MDHEN and CDR2 is SYDVKM in the germline V gene. V lost 2 bases and J lost 7, with 12 bases in between. CDR3 length equals 14 residues.

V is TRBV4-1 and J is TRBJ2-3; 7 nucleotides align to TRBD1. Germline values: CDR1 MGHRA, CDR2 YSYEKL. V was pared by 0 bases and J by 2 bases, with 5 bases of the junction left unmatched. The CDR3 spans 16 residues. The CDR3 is CASSQDRDRATDTQYF. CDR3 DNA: TGCGCCAGCAGCCAAGACCGGGACAGAGCCACAGATACGCAGTATTTT.

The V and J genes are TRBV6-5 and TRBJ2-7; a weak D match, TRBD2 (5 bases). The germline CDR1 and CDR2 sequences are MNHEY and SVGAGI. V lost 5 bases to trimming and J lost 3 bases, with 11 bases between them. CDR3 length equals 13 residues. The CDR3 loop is CASSEHGDYEQYF. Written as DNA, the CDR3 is TGTGCCAGCAGTGAACACGGGGACTACGAGCAGTACTTC.

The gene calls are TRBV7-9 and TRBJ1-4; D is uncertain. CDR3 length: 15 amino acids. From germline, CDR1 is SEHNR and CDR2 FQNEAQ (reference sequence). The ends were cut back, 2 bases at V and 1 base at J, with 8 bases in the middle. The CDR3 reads CASSLSRGTNEKLFF. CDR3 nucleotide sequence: TGTGCCAGCAGCTTATCCCGTGGAACTAATGAAAAACTGTTTTTT. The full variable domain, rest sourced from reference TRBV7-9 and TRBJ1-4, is DTGVSQNPRHKITKRGQNVTFRCDPISEHNRLYWYRQTLGQGPEFLTYFQNEAQLEKSRLLSDRFSAERPKGSFSTLEIQRTEQGDSAMYLCASSLSRGTNEKLFFGSGTQLSVL.

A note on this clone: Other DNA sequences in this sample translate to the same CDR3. The CDR3 DNA reads as TGTGCCAGCAGTAGGACAGGATCACCCCTCCACTTT. Encoded protein: CASSRTGSPLHF. The chain links TRBV6-5 to TRBJ1-6; 7 bases align to TRBD1. Germline V gene sequence: CDR1 MNHEY, CDR2 SVGAGI. The CDR3 runs to 12 residues. V gave up 5 bases and J gave up 10 bases; unmatched junction bases: 2.

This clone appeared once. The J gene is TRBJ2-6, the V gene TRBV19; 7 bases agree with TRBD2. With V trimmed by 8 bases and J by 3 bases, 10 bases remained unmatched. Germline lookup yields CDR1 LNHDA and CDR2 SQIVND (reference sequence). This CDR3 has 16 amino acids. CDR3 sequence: CASQLRGGFGANVLTF. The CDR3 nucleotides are TGTGCCAGTCAGCTCCGCGGGGGTTTTGGGGCCAACGTCCTGACTTTC.

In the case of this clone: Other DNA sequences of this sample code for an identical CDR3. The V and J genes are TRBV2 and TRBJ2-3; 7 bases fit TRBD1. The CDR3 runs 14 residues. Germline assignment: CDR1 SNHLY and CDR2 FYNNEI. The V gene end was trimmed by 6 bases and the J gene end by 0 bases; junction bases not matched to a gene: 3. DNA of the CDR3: TGTGCCAGCAGAGGGGACAGCAGCACAGATACGCAGTATTTT. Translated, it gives CASRGDSSTDTQYF.

CDR3 in amino acids: CASSQDEGINTEAFF. In DNA, the CDR3 is TGCGCCAGCAGCCAAGATGAGGGAATCAACACTGAAGCTTTCTTT. This sequence joins TRBV4-3 and TRBJ1-1; D remains unclear. The CDR3 covers 15 residues. The germline gives CDR1 LGHNA, CDR2 YSLEER. With 0 bases removed from V and 2 bases from J, the gap between germline ends came to 10 bases.

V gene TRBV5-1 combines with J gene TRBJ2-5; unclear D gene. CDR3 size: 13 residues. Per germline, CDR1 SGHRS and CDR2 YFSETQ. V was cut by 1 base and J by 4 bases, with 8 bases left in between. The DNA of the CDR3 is TGCGCCAGCAGCTTGCGTAGTCGAGAGACCCAGTACTTC. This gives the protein CASSLRSRETQYF.

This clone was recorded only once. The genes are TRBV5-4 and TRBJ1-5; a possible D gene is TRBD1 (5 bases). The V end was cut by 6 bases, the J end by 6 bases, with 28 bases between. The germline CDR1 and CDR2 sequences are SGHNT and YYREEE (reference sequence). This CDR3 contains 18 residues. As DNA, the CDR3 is TGTGCCAGCACCCCGGTTCATCGGGGGATAGGGTCTCGTCAGCCCCAGCATTTT. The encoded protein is CASTPVHRGIGSRQPQHF.

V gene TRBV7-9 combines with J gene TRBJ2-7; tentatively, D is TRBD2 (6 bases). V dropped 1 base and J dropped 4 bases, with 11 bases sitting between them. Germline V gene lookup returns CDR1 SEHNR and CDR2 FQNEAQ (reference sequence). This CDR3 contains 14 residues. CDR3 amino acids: CASSLGGTEYEQYF. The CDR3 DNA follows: TGTGCCAGCAGCTTAGGAGGGACTGAGTACGAGCAGTACTTC. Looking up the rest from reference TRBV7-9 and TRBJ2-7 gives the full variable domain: DTGVSQNPRHKITKRGQNVTFRCDPISEHNRLYWYRQTLGQGPEFLTYFQNEAQLEKSRLLSDRFSAERPKGSFSTLEIQRTEQGDSAMYLCASSLGGTEYEQYFGPGTRLTVT.